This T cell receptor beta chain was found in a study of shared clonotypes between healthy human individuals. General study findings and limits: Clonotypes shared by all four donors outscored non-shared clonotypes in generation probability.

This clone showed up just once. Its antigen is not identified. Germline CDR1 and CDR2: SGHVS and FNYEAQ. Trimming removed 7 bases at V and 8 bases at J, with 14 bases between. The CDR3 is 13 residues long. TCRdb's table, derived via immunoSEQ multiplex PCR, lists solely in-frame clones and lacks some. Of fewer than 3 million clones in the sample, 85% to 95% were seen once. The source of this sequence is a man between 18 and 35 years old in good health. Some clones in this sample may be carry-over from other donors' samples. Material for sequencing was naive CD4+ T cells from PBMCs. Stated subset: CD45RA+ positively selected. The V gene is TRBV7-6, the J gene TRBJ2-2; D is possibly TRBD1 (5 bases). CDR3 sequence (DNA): TGTGCCAGCATCCTAGGACAAGAAGGGGAGCTGTTTTTT. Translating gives CASILGQEGELFF.